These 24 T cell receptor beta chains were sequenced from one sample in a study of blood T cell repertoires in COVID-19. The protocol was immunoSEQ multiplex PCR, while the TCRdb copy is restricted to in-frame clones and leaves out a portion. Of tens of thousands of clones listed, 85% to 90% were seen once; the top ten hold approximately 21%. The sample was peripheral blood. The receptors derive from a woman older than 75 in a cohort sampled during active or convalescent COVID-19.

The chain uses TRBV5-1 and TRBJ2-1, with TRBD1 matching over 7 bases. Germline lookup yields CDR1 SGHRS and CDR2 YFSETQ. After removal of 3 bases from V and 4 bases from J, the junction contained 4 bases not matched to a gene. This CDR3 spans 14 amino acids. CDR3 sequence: CASSSGQVYNEQFF. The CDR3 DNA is TGCGCCAGCAGCTCCGGACAGGTATACAATGAGCAGTTCTTC.

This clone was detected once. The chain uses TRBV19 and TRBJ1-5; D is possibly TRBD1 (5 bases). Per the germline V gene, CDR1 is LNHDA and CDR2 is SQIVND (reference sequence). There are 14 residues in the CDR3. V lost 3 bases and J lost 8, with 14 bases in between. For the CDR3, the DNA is TGTGCCAGTAGTATTGGCCTCCCCAGGGAGCCCCAGCATTTT. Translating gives CASSIGLPREPQHF.

This CDR3 is CASSYAVANTEAFF. The CDR3 nucleotides read TGTGCCAGCAGTTACGCGGTCGCGAACACTGAAGCTTTCTTT. The chain joins TRBV6-2 or TRBV6-3 to TRBJ1-1; D uncertain. The CDR3 is made up of 14 amino acids. V was trimmed by 2 bases and J by 1 base, leaving 8 bases between them. CDR1 is MNHEY, CDR2 SVGEGT, per germline.

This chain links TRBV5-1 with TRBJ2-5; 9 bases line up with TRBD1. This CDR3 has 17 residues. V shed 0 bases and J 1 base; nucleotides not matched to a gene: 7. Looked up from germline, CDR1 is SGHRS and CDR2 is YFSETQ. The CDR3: CASSLVFGQGIQETQYF. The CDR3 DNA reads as TGCGCCAGCAGCTTGGTTTTTGGACAGGGGATCCAAGAGACCCAGTACTTC.

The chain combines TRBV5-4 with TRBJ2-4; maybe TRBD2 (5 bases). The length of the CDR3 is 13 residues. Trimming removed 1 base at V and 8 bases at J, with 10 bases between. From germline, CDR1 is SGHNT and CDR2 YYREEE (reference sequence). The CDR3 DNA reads TGTGCCAGCAGCTTGTTGGGAGTTGACATTCAGTACTTC. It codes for CASSLLGVDIQYF.

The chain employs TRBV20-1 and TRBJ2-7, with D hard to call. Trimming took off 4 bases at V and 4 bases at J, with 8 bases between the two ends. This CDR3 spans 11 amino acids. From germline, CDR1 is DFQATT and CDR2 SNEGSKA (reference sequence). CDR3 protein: CSAKRAYEQYF. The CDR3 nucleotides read TGCAGTGCTAAGCGAGCTTACGAGCAGTACTTC.

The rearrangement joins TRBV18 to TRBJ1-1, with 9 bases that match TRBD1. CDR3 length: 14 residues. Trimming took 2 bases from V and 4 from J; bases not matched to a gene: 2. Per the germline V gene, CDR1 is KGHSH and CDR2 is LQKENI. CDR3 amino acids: CASSPMTGGTEAFF. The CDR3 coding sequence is TGTGCCAGCTCACCAATGACAGGGGGCACTGAAGCTTTCTTT.

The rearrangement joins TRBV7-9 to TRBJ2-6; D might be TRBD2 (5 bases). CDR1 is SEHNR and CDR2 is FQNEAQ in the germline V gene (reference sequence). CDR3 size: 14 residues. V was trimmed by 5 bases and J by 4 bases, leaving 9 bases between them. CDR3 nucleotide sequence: TGTGCCAGCAGCGCTAGCCCCGGGGCCAACGTCCTGACTTTC. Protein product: CASSASPGANVLTF. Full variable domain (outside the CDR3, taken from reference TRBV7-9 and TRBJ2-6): DTGVSQNPRHKITKRGQNVTFRCDPISEHNRLYWYRQTLGQGPEFLTYFQNEAQLEKSRLLSDRFSAERPKGSFSTLEIQRTEQGDSAMYLCASSASPGANVLTFGAGSRLTVL.

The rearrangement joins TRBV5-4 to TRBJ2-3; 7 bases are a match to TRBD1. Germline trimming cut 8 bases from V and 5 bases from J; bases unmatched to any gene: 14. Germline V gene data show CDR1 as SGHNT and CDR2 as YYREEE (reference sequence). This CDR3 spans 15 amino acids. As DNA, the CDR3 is TGTGCCAGTCAGACAACAGGGGCGGTGGTAGATACGCAGTATTTT. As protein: CASQTTGAVVDTQYF. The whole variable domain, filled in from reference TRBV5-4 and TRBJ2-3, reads ETGVTQSPTHLIKTRGQQVTLRCSSQSGHNTVSWYQQALGQGPQFIFQYYREEENGRGNFPPRFSGLQFPNYSSELNVNALELDDSALYLCASQTTGAVVDTQYFGPGTRLTVL.

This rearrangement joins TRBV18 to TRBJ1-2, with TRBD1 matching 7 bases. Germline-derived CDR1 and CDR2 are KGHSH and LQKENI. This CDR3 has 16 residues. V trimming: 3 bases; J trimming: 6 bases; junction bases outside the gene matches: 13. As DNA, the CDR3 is TGTGCCAGCTCACCGCCGACAGGGCCGTGGGGCGATGGCTACACCTTC. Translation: CASSPPTGPWGDGYTF.

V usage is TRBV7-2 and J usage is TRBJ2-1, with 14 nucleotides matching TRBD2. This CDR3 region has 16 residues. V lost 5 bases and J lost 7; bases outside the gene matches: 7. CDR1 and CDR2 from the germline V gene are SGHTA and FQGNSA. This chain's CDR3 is CASSLRLAGGGNEQFF. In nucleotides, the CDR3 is TGTGCCAGCAGCCTCCGACTAGCGGGAGGGGGGAATGAGCAGTTCTTC.

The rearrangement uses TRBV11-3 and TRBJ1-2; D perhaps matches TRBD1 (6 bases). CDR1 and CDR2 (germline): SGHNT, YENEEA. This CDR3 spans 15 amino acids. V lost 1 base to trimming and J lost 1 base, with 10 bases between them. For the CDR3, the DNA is TGTGCCAGCAGCTTAGGGAACAGGGATAACTATGGCTACACCTTC. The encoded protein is CASSLGNRDNYGYTF. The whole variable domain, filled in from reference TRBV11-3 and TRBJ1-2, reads EAGVVQSPRYKIIEKKQPVAFWCNPISGHNTLYWYLQNLGQGPELLIRYENEEAVDDSQLPKDRFSAERLKGVDSTLKIQPAELGDSAVYLCASSLGNRDNYGYTFGSGTRLTVV.

DNA for the CDR3: TGTGCCAGCAGTTCCCGGGGGACTAGTATTTACGAGCAGTACTTC. Translated: CASSSRGTSIYEQYF. The chain recombines TRBV27 with TRBJ2-7, with TRBD2 matching over 8 bases. The junction had 9 bases not matched to a gene; V was cut back by 4 bases and J by 4 bases. The CDR3 contains 15 residues. Germline-derived CDR1 and CDR2 are MNHEY and SMNVEV (reference sequence).

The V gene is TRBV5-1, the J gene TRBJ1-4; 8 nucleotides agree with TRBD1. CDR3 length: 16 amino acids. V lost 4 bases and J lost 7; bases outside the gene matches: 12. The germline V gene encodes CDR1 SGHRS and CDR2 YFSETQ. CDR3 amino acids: CASSPERTGKGEKLFF. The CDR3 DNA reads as TGCGCCAGCAGCCCGGAACGGACAGGGAAAGGTGAAAAACTGTTTTTT.

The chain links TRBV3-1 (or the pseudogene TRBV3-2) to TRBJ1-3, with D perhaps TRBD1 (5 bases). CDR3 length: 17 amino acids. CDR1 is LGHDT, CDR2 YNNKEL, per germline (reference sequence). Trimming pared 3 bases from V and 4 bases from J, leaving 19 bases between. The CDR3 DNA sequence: TGTGCCAGCAGCCAGGCCCTCGCCAGGGCAAAGGGAAACACCATATATTTT. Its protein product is CASSQALARAKGNTIYF.

Written as DNA, the CDR3 is TGTGCCAGTAGTACGCAGGATGGCTACACCTTC. Amino acid sequence: CASSTQDGYTF. The genes are TRBV19 and TRBJ1-2, with D unclear. The CDR3 is 11 amino acids. V lost 4 bases, J lost 6 bases, and 6 bases lay in between. Germline V gives CDR1 LNHDA, CDR2 SQIVND (reference sequence).

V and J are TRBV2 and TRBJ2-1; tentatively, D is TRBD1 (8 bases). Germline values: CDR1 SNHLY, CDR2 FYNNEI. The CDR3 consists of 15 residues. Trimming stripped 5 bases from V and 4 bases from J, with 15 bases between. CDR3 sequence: CASSPQGGRYNEQFF. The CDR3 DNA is TGTGCCAGCAGTCCACAGGGGGGGAGGTACAATGAGCAGTTCTTC.

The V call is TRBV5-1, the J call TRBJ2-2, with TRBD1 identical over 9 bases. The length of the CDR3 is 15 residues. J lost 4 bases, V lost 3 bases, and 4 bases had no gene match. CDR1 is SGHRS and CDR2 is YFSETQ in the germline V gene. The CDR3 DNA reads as TGCGCCAGCAGCTGGGGACAGGGCGGCACCGGGGAGCTGTTTTTT. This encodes CASSWGQGGTGELFF.

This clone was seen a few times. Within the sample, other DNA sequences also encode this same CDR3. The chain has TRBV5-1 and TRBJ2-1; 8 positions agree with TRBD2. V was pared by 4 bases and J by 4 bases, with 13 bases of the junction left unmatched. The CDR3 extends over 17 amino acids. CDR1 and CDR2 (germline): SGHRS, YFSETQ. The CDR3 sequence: CASSLSPLAGGYNEQFF. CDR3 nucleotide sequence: TGCGCCAGCAGCCTCTCCCCTCTAGCGGGCGGGTACAATGAGCAGTTCTTC.

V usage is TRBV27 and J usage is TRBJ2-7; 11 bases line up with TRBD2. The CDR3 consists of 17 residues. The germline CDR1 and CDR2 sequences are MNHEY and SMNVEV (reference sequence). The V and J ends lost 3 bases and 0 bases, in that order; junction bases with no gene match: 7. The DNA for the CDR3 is TGTGCCAGCAGTTTCCCCCCGGGACTAGCGGACTCCTACGAGCAGTACGTC. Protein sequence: CASSFPPGLADSYEQYV.

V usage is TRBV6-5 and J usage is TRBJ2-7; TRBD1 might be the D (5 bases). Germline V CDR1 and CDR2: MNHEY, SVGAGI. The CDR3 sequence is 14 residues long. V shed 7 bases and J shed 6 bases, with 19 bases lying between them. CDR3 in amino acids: CASNQGIKASEQYF. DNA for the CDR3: TGTGCCAGCAATCAGGGAATAAAAGCCTCCGAGCAGTACTTC.

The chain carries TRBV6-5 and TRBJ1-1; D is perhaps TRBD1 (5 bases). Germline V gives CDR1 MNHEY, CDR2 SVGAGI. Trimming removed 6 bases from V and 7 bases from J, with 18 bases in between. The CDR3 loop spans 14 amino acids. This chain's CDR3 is CASRALEGFGEAFF. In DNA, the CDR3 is TGTGCCAGCAGGGCTTTGGAGGGGTTTGGTGAAGCTTTCTTT.

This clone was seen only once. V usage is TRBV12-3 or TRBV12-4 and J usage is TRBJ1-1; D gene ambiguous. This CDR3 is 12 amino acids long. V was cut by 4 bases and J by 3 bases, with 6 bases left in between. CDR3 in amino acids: CASSSTYTEAFF. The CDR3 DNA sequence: TGTGCCAGCAGTTCTACTTACACTGAAGCTTTCTTT.

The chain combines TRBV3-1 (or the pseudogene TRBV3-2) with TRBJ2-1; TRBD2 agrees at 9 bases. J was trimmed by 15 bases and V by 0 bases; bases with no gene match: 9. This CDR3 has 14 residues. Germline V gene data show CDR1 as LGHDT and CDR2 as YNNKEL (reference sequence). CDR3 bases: TGTGCCAGCAGCCAAGATTTAAGCGCGGGAGGGTCGTTCTTC. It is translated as CASSQDLSAGGSFF.